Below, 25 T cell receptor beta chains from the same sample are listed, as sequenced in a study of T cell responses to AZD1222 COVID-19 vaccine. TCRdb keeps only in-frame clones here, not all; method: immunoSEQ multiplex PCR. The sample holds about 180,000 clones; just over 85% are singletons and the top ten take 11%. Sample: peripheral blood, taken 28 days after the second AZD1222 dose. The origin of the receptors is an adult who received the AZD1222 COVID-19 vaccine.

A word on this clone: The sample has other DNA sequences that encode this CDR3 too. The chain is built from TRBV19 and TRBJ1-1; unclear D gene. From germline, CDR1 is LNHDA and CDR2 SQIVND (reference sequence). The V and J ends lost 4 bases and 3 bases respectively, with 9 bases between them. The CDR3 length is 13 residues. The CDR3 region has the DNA TGTGCCAGTAGTAATACGGGCGACACTGAAGCTTTCTTT. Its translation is CASSNTGDTEAFF.

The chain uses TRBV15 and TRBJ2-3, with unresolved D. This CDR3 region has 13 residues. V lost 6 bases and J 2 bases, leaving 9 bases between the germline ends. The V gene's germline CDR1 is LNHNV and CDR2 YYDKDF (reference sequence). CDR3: CATSNSYTDTQYF. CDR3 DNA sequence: TGTGCCACCAGTAACAGTTACACAGATACGCAGTATTTT.

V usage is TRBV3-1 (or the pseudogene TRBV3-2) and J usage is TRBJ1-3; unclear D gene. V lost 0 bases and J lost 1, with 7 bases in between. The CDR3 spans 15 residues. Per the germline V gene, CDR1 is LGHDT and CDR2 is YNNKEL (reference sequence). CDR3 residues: CASSQDGVSGNTIYF. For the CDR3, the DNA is TGTGCCAGCAGCCAAGATGGGGTGTCTGGAAACACCATATATTTT.

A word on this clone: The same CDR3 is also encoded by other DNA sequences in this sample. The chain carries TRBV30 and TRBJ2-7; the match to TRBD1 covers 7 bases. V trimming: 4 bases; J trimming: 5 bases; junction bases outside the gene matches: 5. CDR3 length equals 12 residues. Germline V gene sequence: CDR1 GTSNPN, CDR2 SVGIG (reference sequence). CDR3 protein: CAWNRGNHEQYF. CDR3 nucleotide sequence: TGTGCCTGGAACAGGGGAAATCACGAGCAGTACTTC.

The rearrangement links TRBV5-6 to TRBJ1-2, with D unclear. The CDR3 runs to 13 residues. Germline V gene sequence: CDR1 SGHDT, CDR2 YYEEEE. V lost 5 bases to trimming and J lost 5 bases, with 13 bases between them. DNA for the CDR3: TGTGCCAGCAGGGGGAATAGTAGATATGGCTACACCTTC. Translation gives CASRGNSRYGYTF.

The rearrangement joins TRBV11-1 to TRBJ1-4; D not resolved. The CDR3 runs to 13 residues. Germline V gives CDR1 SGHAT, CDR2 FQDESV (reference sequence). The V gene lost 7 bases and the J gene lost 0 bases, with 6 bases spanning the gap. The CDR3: CASKRATNEKLFF. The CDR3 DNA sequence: TGTGCCAGCAAACGAGCAACTAATGAAAAACTGTTTTTT.

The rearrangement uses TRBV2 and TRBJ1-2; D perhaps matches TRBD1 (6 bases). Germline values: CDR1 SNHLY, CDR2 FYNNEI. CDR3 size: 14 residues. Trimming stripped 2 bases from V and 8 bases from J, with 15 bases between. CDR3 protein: CASSEFVGGGGYTF. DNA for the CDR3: TGTGCCAGCAGTGAATTTGTAGGGGGTGGCGGCTACACCTTC.

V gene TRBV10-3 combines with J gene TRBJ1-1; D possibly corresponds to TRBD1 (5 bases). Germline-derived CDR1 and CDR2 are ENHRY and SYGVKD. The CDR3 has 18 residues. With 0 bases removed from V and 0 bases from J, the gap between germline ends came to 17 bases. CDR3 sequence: CAISESPGTELMNTEAFF. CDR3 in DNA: TGTGCCATCAGTGAGTCCCCCGGGACGGAATTAATGAACACTGAAGCTTTCTTT.

The CDR3 protein is CASSRDGINQPQHF. CDR3 coding DNA: TGTGCCAGCAGCCGAGACGGTATCAATCAGCCCCAGCATTTT. This chain uses TRBV7-8 with TRBJ1-5, with D unresolved. Germline assignment: CDR1 SGHVS and CDR2 FQNEAQ. V was cut by 5 bases and J by 3 bases, with 11 bases left in between. The CDR3 is 14 residues long.

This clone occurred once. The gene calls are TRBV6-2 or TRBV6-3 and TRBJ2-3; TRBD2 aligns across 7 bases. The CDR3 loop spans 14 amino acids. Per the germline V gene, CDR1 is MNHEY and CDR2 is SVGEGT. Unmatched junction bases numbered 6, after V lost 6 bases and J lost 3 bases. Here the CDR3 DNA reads TGTGCCAGCAGCCCGGGACTAACGACAGATACGCAGTATTTT. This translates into CASSPGLTTDTQYF.

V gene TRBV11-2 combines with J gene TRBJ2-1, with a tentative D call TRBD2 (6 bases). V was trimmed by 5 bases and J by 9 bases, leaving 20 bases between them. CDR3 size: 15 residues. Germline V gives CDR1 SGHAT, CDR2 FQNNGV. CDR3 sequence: CASSQAASASSEQFF. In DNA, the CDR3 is TGTGCCAGCAGCCAGGCGGCTAGCGCATCAAGTGAGCAGTTCTTC.

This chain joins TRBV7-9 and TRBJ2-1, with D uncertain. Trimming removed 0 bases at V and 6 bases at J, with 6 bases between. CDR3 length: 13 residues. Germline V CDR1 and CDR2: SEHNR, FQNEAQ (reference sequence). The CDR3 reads CASSLAAPNEQFF. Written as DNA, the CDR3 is TGTGCCAGCAGCTTAGCCGCTCCCAATGAGCAGTTCTTC.

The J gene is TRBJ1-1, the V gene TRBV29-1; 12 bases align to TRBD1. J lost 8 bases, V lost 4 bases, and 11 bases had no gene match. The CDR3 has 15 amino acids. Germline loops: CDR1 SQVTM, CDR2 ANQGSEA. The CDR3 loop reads CSVVTVAGTGGEAFF. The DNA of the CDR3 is TGCAGCGTTGTGACCGTTGCCGGGACAGGGGGCGAAGCTTTCTTT.

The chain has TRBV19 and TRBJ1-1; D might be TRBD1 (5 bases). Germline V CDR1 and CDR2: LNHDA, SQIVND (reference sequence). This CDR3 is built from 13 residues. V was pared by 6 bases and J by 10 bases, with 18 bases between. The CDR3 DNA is TGTGCCAGTAGCCATCGTCAGGGTAACCCAGCTTTCTTT. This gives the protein CASSHRQGNPAFF.

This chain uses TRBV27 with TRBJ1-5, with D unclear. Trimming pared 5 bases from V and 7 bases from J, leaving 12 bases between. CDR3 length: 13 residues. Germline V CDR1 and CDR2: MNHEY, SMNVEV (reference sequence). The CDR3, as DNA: TGTGCCAGCAGTCCGGTTGGCGTCCAGCCCCAGCATTTT. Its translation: CASSPVGVQPQHF.

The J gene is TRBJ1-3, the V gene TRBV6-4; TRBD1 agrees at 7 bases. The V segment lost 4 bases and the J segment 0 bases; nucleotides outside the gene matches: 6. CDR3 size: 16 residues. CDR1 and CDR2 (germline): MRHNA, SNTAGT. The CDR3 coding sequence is TGTGCCAGCAGTGCTGGGGGACAGCCCTCTGGAAACACCATATATTTT. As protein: CASSAGGQPSGNTIYF.

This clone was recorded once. The CDR3 coding sequence is TGTGCCAGCAGTGAAGGGGTAGGGACCAATAATTCACCCCTCCACTTT. Amino acid sequence: CASSEGVGTNNSPLHF. This chain uses TRBV6-1 with TRBJ1-6; D may be TRBD1 (5 bases). Germline CDR1 is MNHNS and CDR2 is SASEGT. The CDR3 is 16 amino acids. V dropped 1 base and J dropped 5 bases, with 12 bases sitting between them.

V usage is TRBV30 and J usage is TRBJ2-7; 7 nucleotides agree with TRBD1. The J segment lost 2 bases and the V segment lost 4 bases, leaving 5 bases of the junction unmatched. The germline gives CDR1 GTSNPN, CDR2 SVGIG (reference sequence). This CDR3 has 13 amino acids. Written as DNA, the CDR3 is TGTGCCTGGAACAAGGGACAGCCCTACGAGCAGTACTTC. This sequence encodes CAWNKGQPYEQYF.

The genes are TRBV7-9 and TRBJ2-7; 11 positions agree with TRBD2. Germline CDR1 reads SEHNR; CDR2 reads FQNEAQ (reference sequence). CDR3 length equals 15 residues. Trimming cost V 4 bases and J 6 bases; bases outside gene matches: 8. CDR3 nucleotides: TGTGCCAGCAGCTCCCTTAGCGGGGGGGCCCGCGAGCAGTACTTC. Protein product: CASSSLSGGAREQYF.

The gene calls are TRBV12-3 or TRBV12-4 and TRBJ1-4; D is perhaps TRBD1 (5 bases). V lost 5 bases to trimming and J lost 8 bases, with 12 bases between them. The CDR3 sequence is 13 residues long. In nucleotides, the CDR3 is TGTGCCAGCAGTACCCAGGGAGGCGAAAAACTGTTTTTT. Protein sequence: CASSTQGGEKLFF.

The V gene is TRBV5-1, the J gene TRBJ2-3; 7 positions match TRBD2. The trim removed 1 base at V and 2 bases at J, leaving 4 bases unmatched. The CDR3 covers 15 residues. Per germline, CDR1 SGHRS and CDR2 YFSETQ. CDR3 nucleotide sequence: TGCGCCAGCAGCTTGTTGCGGGGGTACACAGATACGCAGTATTTT. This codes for CASSLLRGYTDTQYF. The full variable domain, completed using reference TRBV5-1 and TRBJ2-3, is KAGVTQTPRYLIKTRGQQVTLSCSPISGHRSVSWYQQTPGQGLQFLFEYFSETQRNKGNFPGRFSGRQFSNSRSEMNVSTLELGDSALYLCASSLLRGYTDTQYFGPGTRLTVL.

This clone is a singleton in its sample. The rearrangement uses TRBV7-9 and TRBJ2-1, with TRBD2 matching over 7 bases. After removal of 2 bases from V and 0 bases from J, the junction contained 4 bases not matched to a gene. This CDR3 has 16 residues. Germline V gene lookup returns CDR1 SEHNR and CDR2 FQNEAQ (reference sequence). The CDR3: CASSLLGGGSYNEQFF. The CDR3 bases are TGTGCCAGCAGCTTACTCGGCGGGGGCTCCTACAATGAGCAGTTCTTC.

The CDR3 loop is CASSQEVLAASYEQYF. As DNA, the CDR3 is TGCGCCAGCAGCCAAGAAGTCCTAGCGGCCTCCTACGAGCAGTACTTC. V gene TRBV4-1 combines with J gene TRBJ2-7, with 7 nucleotides matching TRBD2. CDR1 is MGHRA, CDR2 YSYEKL, per germline. With V trimmed by 0 bases and J by 0 bases, 5 bases remained unmatched. This CDR3 is built from 16 residues.

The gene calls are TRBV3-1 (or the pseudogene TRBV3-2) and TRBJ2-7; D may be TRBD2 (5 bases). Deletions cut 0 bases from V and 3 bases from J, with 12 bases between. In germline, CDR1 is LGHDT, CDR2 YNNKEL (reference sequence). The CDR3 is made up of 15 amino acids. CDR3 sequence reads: CASSQDREPFYEQYF. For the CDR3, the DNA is TGTGCCAGCAGCCAAGATCGGGAACCGTTCTACGAGCAGTACTTC.

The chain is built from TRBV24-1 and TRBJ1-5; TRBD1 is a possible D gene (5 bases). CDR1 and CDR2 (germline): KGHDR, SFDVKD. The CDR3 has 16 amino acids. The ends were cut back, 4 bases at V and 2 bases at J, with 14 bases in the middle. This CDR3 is CATSESGAAGNQPQHF. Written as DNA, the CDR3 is TGTGCCACCAGTGAATCCGGGGCCGCCGGCAATCAGCCCCAGCATTTT.